A selection of T cell receptor beta chains follows, all from one sample in a study of patients and donors after allogeneic stem cell transplantation. TCRdb re-called the RT-PCR reads with MiXCR, one entry per CDR3 protein. The sample records tens of thousands of distinct CDR3 sequences, 40% to 60% being singletons. Sequences were obtained from blood, either unsorted or a sorted T cell fraction (not recorded which). These receptors were collected from a human donor who was either an allogeneic HSCT recipient or a stem cell or donor lymphocyte infusion donor (not recorded which). It is not recorded whose cells these are; they may come from a transplant donor. Each CDR3 is given with its conserved first and last residue. A D gene is named only where the DNA matches it firmly. Not every row has a clone size; where given, it reads once, few, many or a size class.

cdr3_length	d_call	v_call	j_call	clone_size	cdr3_aa	cdr3_nt
14	NA	TRBV25-1	TRBJ1-2	NA	CASSEYASNYGYTF	TGTGCCAGCAGTGAATATGCTTCTAACTATGGCTACACCTTC
15	NA	TRBV14	TRBJ1-4	NA	CASSQDHGGNEKLFF	TGTGCCAGCAGCCAAGATCATGGGGGGAATGAAAAACTGTTTTTT
15	NA	TRBV12-3/TRBV12-4	TRBJ1-2	NA	CASSFSRGNNYGYTF	TGTGCCAGCAGTTTTAGTAGGGGGAATAACTATGGCTACACCTTC
14	TRBD1	TRBV28	TRBJ2-3	NA	CASSTGQGRDTQYF	TGTGCCAGCAGTACGGGACAGGGGAGAGATACGCAGTATTTT
13	NA	TRBV20-1	TRBJ1-2	NA	CSVSAQSNYGYTF	TGCAGTGTTAGTGCGCAGTCTAACTATGGCTACACCTTC
13	NA	TRBV20-1	TRBJ1-1	few	CTRGAKMNTEAFF	TGCACCCGCGGGGCAAAGATGAACACTGAAGCTTTCTTT
18	NA	TRBV14	TRBJ1-3	few	CASSQVGAWVSSGNTIYF	TGTGCCAGCAGCCAAGTGGGAGCTTGGGTTAGCTCTGGAAACACCATATATTTT
14	NA	TRBV27	TRBJ2-3	NA	CASSLNRERYTQYF	TGTGCCAGCAGTTTAAACAGGGAAAGGTATACGCAGTATTTT
15	NA	TRBV12-3/TRBV12-4	TRBJ2-3	NA	CASGRRLDVLDTQYF	TGTGCCAGCGGAAGGAGACTTGACGTTCTCGATACGCAGTATTTT
12	NA	TRBV20-1	TRBJ1-5	NA	CSAGLINQPQHF	TGCAGTGCCGGACTGATCAATCAGCCCCAGCATTTT
16	NA	TRBV13	TRBJ1-2	once	CASSLLIRLARGGYTF	TGTGCCAGCAGCTTATTGATTCGGCTGGCCCGCGGAGGCTACACCTTC
15	TRBD1	TRBV12-3/TRBV12-4	TRBJ1-5	few	CASREQGASNQPQHF	TGTGCCAGCAGAGAACAGGGGGCGAGCAATCAGCCCCAGCATTTT
15	TRBD1	TRBV10-3	TRBJ1-2	NA	CAISAGQGAGYGYTF	TGTGCCATCAGTGCGGGACAGGGGGCTGGTTATGGCTACACCTTC
16	NA	TRBV12-3/TRBV12-4	TRBJ1-1	few	CASSLPVAGLNTEAFF	TGTGCCAGCAGTTTACCCGTCGCAGGGCTGAACACTGAAGCTTTCTTT
15	NA	TRBV20-1	TRBJ1-2	few	CSAPPRREANYGYTF	TGCAGTGCCCCCCCCCGACGGGAGGCTAACTATGGCTACACCTTC
17	NA	TRBV7-2	TRBJ1-3	NA	CASSLAAEPGYGNTIYF	TGTGCCAGCAGCTTAGCGGCGGAGCCAGGTTATGGAAACACCATATATTTT
18	NA	TRBV7-9	TRBJ1-6	NA	CASSEAARQIISNSPLHF	TGTGCCAGCAGCGAAGCCGCTCGGCAGATAATCTCTAATTCACCCCTCCACTTT
15	TRBD1	TRBV12-3/TRBV12-4	TRBJ1-5	NA	CASSPGQSGNQPQHF	TGTGCCAGCAGCCCGGGACAGAGTGGCAATCAGCCCCAGCATTTT
13	TRBD1	TRBV20-1	TRBJ1-1	few	CSGRTGGRTEAFF	TGCAGTGGCCGGACAGGGGGAAGAACTGAAGCTTTCTTT
13	NA	TRBV7-6	TRBJ1-1	NA	CASSLSWSTEAFF	TGTGCCAGCAGCTTATCATGGAGCACTGAAGCTTTCTTT
15	TRBD1	TRBV5-1	TRBJ1-1	NA	CASSPGTGVKTEAFF	TGCGCCAGCAGCCCCGGGACAGGGGTGAAAACTGAAGCTTTCTTT
14	TRBD1	TRBV27	TRBJ1-1	once	CASSLNRGSTEAFF	TGTGCCAGCAGTTTAAACAGGGGATCCACTGAAGCTTTCTTT
12	NA	TRBV20-1	TRBJ2-1	NA	CSASLSADFQFF	TGCAGTGCTAGTCTCAGCGCGGACTTCCAGTTCTTC
16	NA	TRBV10-3	TRBJ2-7	NA	CAISEIGKDTAYEQYF	TGTGCCATCAGTGAGATCGGGAAGGACACCGCCTACGAGCAGTACTTC